The next 9 T cell receptor beta chains were all read from a single sample in a study of radiotherapy plus CTLA-4 blockade in lung cancer. Clones were read by immunoSEQ multiplex PCR, and TCRdb kept only the in-frame ones, dropping some. The data contain over 100,000 clones, about 90% of them singletons. The source material was peripheral blood, sampled from a patient treated with radiotherapy plus ipilimumab. The receptors derive from a human donor with non-small cell lung cancer that progressed on radiotherapy plus ipilimumab.

The V and J genes are TRBV6-1 and TRBJ2-1; a possible D gene is TRBD2 (6 bases). This CDR3 spans 13 amino acids. Trimming shortened V by 4 bases and J by 9 bases, and 13 bases separated the two germline ends. Per germline, CDR1 MNHNS and CDR2 SASEGT. The CDR3 bases are TGTGCCAGCAGTGGGGTGGGACTGGGTGAGCAGTTCTTC. As protein: CASSGVGLGEQFF.

The rearrangement joins TRBV2 to TRBJ2-1, with 11 positions matching TRBD1. In germline, CDR1 is SNHLY, CDR2 FYNNEI. The CDR3 length is 15 residues. With 6 bases clipped from V and 10 bases from J, the junction kept 11 bases outside the gene matches. In nucleotides, the CDR3 is TGTGCCAGCAGAGATCCGGGACAGGGGGAGAGGGAGCAGTTCTTC. It encodes CASRDPGQGEREQFF. Looking up the rest from reference TRBV2 and TRBJ2-1 gives the full variable domain: EPEVTQTPSHQVTQMGQEVILRCVPISNHLYFYWYRQILGQKVEFLVSFYNNEISEKSEIFDDQFSVERPDGSNFTLKIRSTKLEDSAMYFCASRDPGQGEREQFFGPGTRLTVL.

The genes are TRBV6-1 and TRBJ1-1; D uncertain. Trimming stripped 6 bases from V and 1 base from J, with 12 bases between. Germline V gene data show CDR1 as MNHNS and CDR2 as SASEGT. The CDR3 is 14 amino acids. The CDR3 region has the DNA TGTGCCAGCAGCGCTATCGGGCAGAACACTGAAGCTTTCTTT. Translating it yields CASSAIGQNTEAFF.

CDR3 protein: CASSPPLGTPSKGYTF. The CDR3 coding sequence is TGTGCCAGCTCACCACCGTTAGGGACGCCTTCCAAGGGCTACACCTTC. The genes are TRBV18 and TRBJ1-2, with D possibly matching TRBD1 (5 bases). Germline loops: CDR1 KGHSH, CDR2 LQKENI. This CDR3 comprises 16 residues. Trimming removed 0 bases from V and 8 bases from J, with 19 bases in between.

J is TRBJ1-5 and V is TRBV28, with 9 bases fitting TRBD1. The CDR3 totals 14 residues. After removal of 2 bases from V and 7 bases from J, the junction contained 3 bases not matched to a gene. Germline CDR1 and CDR2: MDHEN and SYDVKM. CDR3 loop: CASSLLTGGQPQHF. In DNA form, the CDR3 reads TGTGCCAGCAGTTTACTGACAGGGGGGCAGCCCCAGCATTTT.

This clone is a singleton in its sample. This chain links TRBV25-1 with TRBJ1-2, with TRBD1 identical over 7 bases. V was clipped by 4 bases and J by 5 bases; unmatched bases: 4. This CDR3 is 13 amino acids long. CDR1 is MGHDK, CDR2 SYGVNS, per germline. The CDR3 DNA sequence: TGTGCCAGCAGTGCAGGGACAGCTTATGGCTACACCTTC. Its translation is CASSAGTAYGYTF.

The chain employs TRBV9 and TRBJ2-3, with D maybe TRBD1 (5 bases). The CDR3 is made up of 16 amino acids. In germline, CDR1 is SGDLS, CDR2 YYNGEE. V was cut by 1 base and J by 0 bases, with 12 bases left in between. CDR3 residues: CASSVRGLVSTDTQYF. The CDR3 DNA sequence: TGTGCCAGCAGCGTAAGGGGCCTGGTCAGCACAGATACGCAGTATTTT.

The gene calls are TRBV6-6 and TRBJ1-1, with D hard to call. The V end lost 0 bases, the J end lost 2 bases, and 10 bases lay between the germline ends. CDR3 length: 15 amino acids. Germline V gene data show CDR1 as MNHNY and CDR2 as SVGAGI (reference sequence). The CDR3 sequence is CASSYSFGLNTEAFF. The CDR3 DNA is TGTGCCAGCAGTTACTCGTTTGGCCTCAACACTGAAGCTTTCTTT.

The chain employs TRBV7-6 and TRBJ2-7; 10 positions agree with TRBD2. The CDR3 contains 15 residues. V lost 5 bases and J lost 2; bases outside the gene matches: 6. The V gene's germline CDR1 is SGHVS and CDR2 FNYEAQ. CDR3 protein: CASSPRTSGPYEQYF. The CDR3, as DNA: TGTGCCAGCAGCCCGCGGACTAGCGGTCCCTACGAGCAGTACTTC.